Shown below are 20 T cell receptor beta chains from a single sample sequenced in a study of tissue T cells after allogeneic stem cell transplantation. TCRdb's table, derived via immunoSEQ multiplex PCR, lists solely in-frame clones and lacks some. The sample lists more than 4,500 clones; roughly three quarters were seen once. Sequencing was performed on duodenal tissue, taken at autopsy. These TCRs come from a female patient between 18 and 50 years old with steroid-refractory graft-versus-host disease after an allogeneic stem cell transplant. Some T cells may arise from the graft donor.

The chain joins TRBV28 to TRBJ2-1; 8 bases align to TRBD2. This CDR3 is built from 14 residues. J lost 2 bases, V lost 7 bases, and 4 bases had no gene match. Looked up from germline, CDR1 is MDHEN and CDR2 is SYDVKM. The CDR3 region has the DNA TGTGCCAGCAACCCGGGAGGGGCCTACAATGAGCAGTTCTTC. Its protein product is CASNPGGAYNEQFF.

The V call is TRBV19, the J call TRBJ1-5, with TRBD1 matching over 7 bases. V gave up 5 bases and J gave up 7 bases; unmatched junction bases: 5. From germline, CDR1 is LNHDA and CDR2 SQIVND (reference sequence). The CDR3 spans 13 residues. The CDR3: CASSPQGSQPQHF. CDR3 nucleotide sequence: TGTGCCAGTAGTCCACAGGGGAGCCAGCCCCAGCATTTT.

The gene calls are TRBV30 and TRBJ2-4, with D tentatively TRBD2 (5 bases). Germline V gene data show CDR1 as GTSNPN and CDR2 as SVGIG (reference sequence). Deletions cut 2 bases from V and 7 bases from J, with 12 bases between. The CDR3 sequence is 13 residues long. The CDR3 region is CAWSTERRNIQYF. The CDR3 DNA sequence: TGTGCCTGGAGTACAGAAAGGAGGAACATTCAGTACTTC.

V and J are TRBV11-1 and TRBJ2-7; 9 positions agree with TRBD2. The ends lost 1 base at V and 0 bases at J; junction bases unmatched: 1. The CDR3 covers 15 residues. Germline V CDR1 and CDR2: SGHAT, FQDESV (reference sequence). The DNA for the CDR3 is TGTGCCAGCAGCTTAGGACTAGCGGCCTCCTACGAGCAGTACTTC. Protein sequence: CASSLGLAASYEQYF.

The chain has TRBV28 and TRBJ1-5, with 10 bases identical to TRBD1. V dropped 7 bases and J dropped 2; count of bases not matched to a gene: 5. Per germline, CDR1 MDHEN and CDR2 SYDVKM. The CDR3 contains 15 residues. The CDR3 is CASTLGTGGNQPQHF. In DNA, the CDR3 is TGTGCCAGCACCCTCGGGACAGGGGGCAATCAGCCCCAGCATTTT. The full variable domain, with the rest looked up from reference TRBV28 and TRBJ1-5, is DVKVTQSSRYLVKRTGEKVFLECVQDMDHENMFWYRQDPGLGLRLIYFSYDVKMKEKGDIPEGYSVSREKKERFSLILESASTNQTSMYLCASTLGTGGNQPQHFGDGTRLSIL.

The rearrangement links TRBV9 to TRBJ2-2; 7 bases are shared with TRBD1. Germline CDR1 and CDR2: SGDLS and YYNGEE. The CDR3 covers 12 residues. V gave up 0 bases and J gave up 15 bases; unmatched junction bases: 5. CDR3: CASSVVQGYLFF. CDR3 in DNA: TGTGCCAGCAGCGTAGTACAGGGGTACTTGTTTTTT.

V is TRBV19 and J is TRBJ2-7; no reliable D call. The germline CDR1 and CDR2 sequences are LNHDA and SQIVND (reference sequence). Trimming removed 4 bases from V and 2 bases from J, with 15 bases in between. The CDR3 spans 15 residues. This chain's CDR3 is CASSTPFNGPYEQYF. CDR3 in DNA: TGTGCCAGTAGTACCCCCTTCAACGGGCCCTACGAGCAGTACTTC. The entire variable domain, with the rest obtained from reference TRBV19 and TRBJ2-7, is as follows: DGGITQSPKYLFRKEGQNVTLSCEQNLNHDAMYWYRQDPGQGLRLIYYSQIVNDFQKGDIAEGYSVSREKKESFPLTVTSAQKNPTAFYLCASSTPFNGPYEQYFGPGTRLTVT.

This chain joins TRBV5-4 and TRBJ2-1; D possibly corresponds to TRBD2 (6 bases). With 5 bases removed from V and 4 bases from J, the gap between germline ends came to 16 bases. This CDR3 comprises 15 residues. Germline lookup yields CDR1 SGHNT and CDR2 YYREEE (reference sequence). CDR3 amino acids: CASRAGTHTYNEQFF. CDR3 DNA sequence: TGTGCCAGCAGGGCCGGGACTCACACATACAATGAGCAGTTCTTC.

This chain connects TRBV5-1 to TRBJ1-6; TRBD1 aligns across 7 bases. The CDR3 loop spans 14 amino acids. Germline V gene sequence: CDR1 SGHRS, CDR2 YFSETQ. V shed 4 bases and J 7 bases; nucleotides not matched to a gene: 5. The CDR3 DNA reads TGCGCCAGCAGCGCGGGACAGCCGAATTCACCCCTCCACTTT. It specifies CASSAGQPNSPLHF.

The chain carries TRBV27 and TRBJ2-3, with 8 bases matching TRBD2. CDR1 is MNHEY, CDR2 SMNVEV, per germline (reference sequence). This CDR3 comprises 17 residues. The V gene end was trimmed by 6 bases and the J gene end by 0 bases; junction bases not matched to a gene: 11. The CDR3 nucleotides are TGTGCCAGCAGCAGACTAGCGCGAGTTCCTAGCACAGATACGCAGTATTTT. Translating gives CASSRLARVPSTDTQYF.

The V gene is TRBV25-1, the J gene TRBJ1-3; D gene uncertain. Germline V gives CDR1 MGHDK, CDR2 SYGVNS. The CDR3 has 11 residues. The V end lost 5 bases, the J end lost 13 bases, and 12 bases lay between the germline ends. CDR3 coding DNA: TGTGCCAGCAGTCGGAAGGGTCCGATATATTTT. This codes for CASSRKGPIYF.

This clone was picked up a small number of times. The genes are TRBV7-2 and TRBJ2-1; D possibly corresponds to TRBD2 (7 bases). The CDR3 loop spans 14 amino acids. Germline assignment: CDR1 SGHTA and CDR2 FQGNSA. V was trimmed by 4 bases and J by 8 bases, leaving 15 bases between them. CDR3 DNA: TGTGCCAGCAGCTGGGAGGGGGGGACCTATGAGCAGTTCTTC. Translation gives CASSWEGGTYEQFF.

This chain links TRBV5-1 with TRBJ1-1; the D gene is possibly TRBD1 (5 bases). V gave up 3 bases and J gave up 8 bases, with 17 bases separating them. CDR1 is SGHRS, CDR2 YFSETQ, per germline. This CDR3 comprises 14 residues. The CDR3 is CASSSGALNQEAFF. The CDR3 DNA sequence: TGCGCCAGCAGCTCCGGGGCACTAAACCAGGAAGCTTTCTTT.

This clone counts as medium-sized. The chain has TRBV19 and TRBJ2-7; a weak D match, TRBD1 (6 bases). With 7 bases removed from V and 0 bases from J, the gap between germline ends came to 16 bases. Germline CDR1 and CDR2: LNHDA and SQIVND (reference sequence). The CDR3 runs to 15 residues. Written as DNA, the CDR3 is TGTGCCAGTAAAGCCTCTACGACAGGCTCCTACGAGCAGTACTTC. Amino acid sequence: CASKASTTGSYEQYF.

The CDR3 protein is CASSLKGQGSYEQYF. The CDR3 bases are TGTGCCAGCAGCTTGAAGGGACAAGGCTCCTACGAGCAGTACTTC. The chain is built from TRBV5-4 and TRBJ2-7, with D maybe TRBD1 (6 bases). CDR1 SGHNT and CDR2 YYREEE come from the germline V gene (reference sequence). V gave up 1 base and J gave up 0 bases, with 11 bases separating them. The CDR3 totals 15 residues.

This clone turned up a few times. The rearrangement uses TRBV20-1 and TRBJ1-4; TRBD1 might be the D (6 bases). The ends were cut back, 3 bases at V and 8 bases at J, with 13 bases in the middle. The CDR3 consists of 13 residues. The germline V gene has CDR1 DFQATT and CDR2 SNEGSKA (reference sequence). In nucleotides, the CDR3 is TGCAGTGCTAGTGAACCAGGGGTCGAAAAACTGTTTTTT. This encodes CSASEPGVEKLFF.

The CDR3 nucleotides read TGTGCCAGCAGTTTAGGTCCAGTCCCGACCCAGTACTTC. Its protein product is CASSLGPVPTQYF. J is TRBJ2-5 and V is TRBV28; D is ambiguous. V was trimmed by 2 bases and J by 7 bases, leaving 11 bases between them. CDR1 is MDHEN and CDR2 is SYDVKM in the germline V gene. The CDR3 consists of 13 residues.

The V gene is TRBV28, the J gene TRBJ2-3; weak D call: TRBD2 (7 bases). V dropped 5 bases and J dropped 0 bases, with 18 bases sitting between them. CDR3 length: 17 residues. CDR1 MDHEN and CDR2 SYDVKM come from the germline V gene. The CDR3 region has the DNA TGTGCCAGCAGTACATGGTCTGCGGGGGCCAGCACAGATACGCAGTATTTT. The encoded protein is CASSTWSAGASTDTQYF.

The chain recombines TRBV2 with TRBJ2-7; 13 nucleotides line up with TRBD2. Unmatched junction bases numbered 12, after V lost 11 bases and J lost 2 bases. The CDR3 length is 16 residues. The germline CDR1 and CDR2 sequences are SNHLY and FYNNEI. CDR3 coding DNA: TGTGCCCTTTTAACTAGCGGGAGGGCCGGCGCCTACGAGCAGTACTTC. This translates into CALLTSGRAGAYEQYF. Full variable domain (remainder filled in from reference TRBV2 and TRBJ2-7): EPEVTQTPSHQVTQMGQEVILRCVPISNHLYFYWYRQILGQKVEFLVSFYNNEISEKSEIFDDQFSVERPDGSNFTLKIRSTKLEDSAMYFCALLTSGRAGAYEQYFGPGTRLTVT.

The chain carries TRBV10-1 and TRBJ2-5, with D unclear. The CDR3 is made up of 13 amino acids. CDR1 and CDR2 from the germline V gene are WNHNN and SYGVQD (reference sequence). V shed 5 bases and J shed 4 bases, with 11 bases lying between them. DNA of the CDR3: TGCGCCAGCAGTCGACACCTAGGAGAGACCCAGTACTTC. Protein sequence: CASSRHLGETQYF.